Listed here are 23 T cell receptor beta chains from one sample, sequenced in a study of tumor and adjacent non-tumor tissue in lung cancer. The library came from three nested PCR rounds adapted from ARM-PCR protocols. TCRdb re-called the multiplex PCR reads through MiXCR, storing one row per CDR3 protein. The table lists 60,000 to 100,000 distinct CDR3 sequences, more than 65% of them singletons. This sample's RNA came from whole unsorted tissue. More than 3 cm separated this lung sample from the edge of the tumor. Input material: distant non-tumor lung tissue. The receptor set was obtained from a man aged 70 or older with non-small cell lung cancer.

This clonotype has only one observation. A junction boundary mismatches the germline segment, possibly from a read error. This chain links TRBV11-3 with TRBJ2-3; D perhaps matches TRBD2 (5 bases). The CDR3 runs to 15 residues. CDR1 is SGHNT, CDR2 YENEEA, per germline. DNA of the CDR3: TGTGCCAGCACCCACCGGGAAGTAAGCACAGATACGCACTATTTT. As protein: CASTHREVSTDTHYF.

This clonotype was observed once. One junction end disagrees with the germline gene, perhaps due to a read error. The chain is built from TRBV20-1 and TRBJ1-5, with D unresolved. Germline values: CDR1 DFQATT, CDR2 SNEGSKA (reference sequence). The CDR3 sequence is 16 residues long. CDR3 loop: CSAPGEIDGVNQLQHF. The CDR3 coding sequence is TGCAGTGCCCCTGGGGAGATTGACGGGGTGAATCAGCTCCAGCATTTT.

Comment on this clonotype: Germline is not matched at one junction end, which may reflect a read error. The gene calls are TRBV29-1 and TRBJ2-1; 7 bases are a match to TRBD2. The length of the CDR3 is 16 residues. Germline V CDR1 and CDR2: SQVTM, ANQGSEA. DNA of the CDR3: TGCAGCGTTCAGGGAGTCCCCTATCGGGACTACAATGTGCAGTTTTTC. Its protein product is CSVQGVPYRDYNVQFF.

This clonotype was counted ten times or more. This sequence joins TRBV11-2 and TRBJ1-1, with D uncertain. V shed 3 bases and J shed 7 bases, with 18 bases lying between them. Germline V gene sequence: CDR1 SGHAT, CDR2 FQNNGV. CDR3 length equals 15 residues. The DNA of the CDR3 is TGTGCCAGCAGCTTCGCAAATTCAAGGAAAAATGAAGCTTTCTTT. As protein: CASSFANSRKNEAFF.

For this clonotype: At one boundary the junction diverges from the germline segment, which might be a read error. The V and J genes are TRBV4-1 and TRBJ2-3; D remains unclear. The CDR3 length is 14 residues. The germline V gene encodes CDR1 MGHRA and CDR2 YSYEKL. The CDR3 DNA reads TGCACCAGCAGCCAAGAACCTAGCACAGATACGCAGTATTTT. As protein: CTSSQEPSTDTQYF.

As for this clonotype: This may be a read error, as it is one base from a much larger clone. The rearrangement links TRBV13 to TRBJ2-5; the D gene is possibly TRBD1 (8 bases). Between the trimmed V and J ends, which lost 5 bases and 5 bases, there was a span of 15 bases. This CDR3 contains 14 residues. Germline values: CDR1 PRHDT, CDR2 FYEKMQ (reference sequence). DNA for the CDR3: TGTGCCAGCAGCCCGAAACAGGGGGGGGAGACCCAGTACTTC. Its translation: CASSPKQGGETQYF. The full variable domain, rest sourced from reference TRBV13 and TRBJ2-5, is AAGVIQSPRHLIKEKRETATLKCYPIPRHDTVYWYQQGPGQDPQFLISFYEKMQSDKGSIPDRFSAQQFSDYHSELNMSSLELGDSALYFCASSPKQGGETQYFGPGTRLLVL.

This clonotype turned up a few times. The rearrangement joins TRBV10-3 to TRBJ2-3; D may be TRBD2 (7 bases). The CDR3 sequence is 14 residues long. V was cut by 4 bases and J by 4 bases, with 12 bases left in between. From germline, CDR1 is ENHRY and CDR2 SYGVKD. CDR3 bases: TGTGCCATCAGTGGGACGGGGGGCGCAGATACGCAGTATTTT. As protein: CAISGTGGADTQYF.

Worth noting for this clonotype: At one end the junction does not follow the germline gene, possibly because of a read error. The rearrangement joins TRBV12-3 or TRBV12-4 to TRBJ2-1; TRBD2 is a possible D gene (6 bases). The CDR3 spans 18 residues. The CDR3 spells CASSRSFCGVGGYNEQLF. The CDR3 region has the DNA TGTGCCAGCAGTCGTTCGTTTTGCGGGGTCGGTGGGTACAATGAGCAGTTATTC.

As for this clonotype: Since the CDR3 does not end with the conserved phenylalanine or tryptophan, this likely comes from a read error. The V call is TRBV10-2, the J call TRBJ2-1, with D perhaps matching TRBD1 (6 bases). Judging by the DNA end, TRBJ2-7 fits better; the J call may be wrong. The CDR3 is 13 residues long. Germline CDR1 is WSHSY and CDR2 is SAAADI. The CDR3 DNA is TGCGCCAGCAGGACAGGCCAGTCCTACGAGCAGTACTCC. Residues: CASRTGQSYEQYS.

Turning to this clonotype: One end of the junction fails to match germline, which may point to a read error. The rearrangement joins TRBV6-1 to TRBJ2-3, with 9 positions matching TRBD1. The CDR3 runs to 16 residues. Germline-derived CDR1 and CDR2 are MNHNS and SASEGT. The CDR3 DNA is TGTGCCAGCAGTGACCCTCCGGGACAGGGCACATATACGCAATATTTT. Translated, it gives CASSDPPGQGTYTQYF.

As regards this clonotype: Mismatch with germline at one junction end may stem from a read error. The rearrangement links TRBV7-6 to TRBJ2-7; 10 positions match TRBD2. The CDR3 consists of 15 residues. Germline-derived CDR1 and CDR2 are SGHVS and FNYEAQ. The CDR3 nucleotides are TGCGCCAGCAGCCCTCAAACTAGCGGGGCCTATGACCAGTACTTC. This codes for CASSPQTSGAYDQYF. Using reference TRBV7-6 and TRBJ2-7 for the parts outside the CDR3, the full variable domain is GAGVSQSPRYKVTKRGQDVALRCDPISGHVSLYWYRQALGQGPEFLTYFNYEAQQDKSGLPNDRFSAERPEGSISTLTIQRTEQRDSAMYRCASSPQTSGAYDQYFGPGTRLTVT.

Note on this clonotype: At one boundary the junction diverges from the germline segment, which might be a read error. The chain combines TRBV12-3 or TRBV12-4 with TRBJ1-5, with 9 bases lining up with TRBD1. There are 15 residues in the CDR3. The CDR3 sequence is CPSNFETGGFQPQHF. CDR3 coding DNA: TGTCCCAGCAATTTCGAAACAGGGGGCTTCCAGCCCCAGCATTTT.

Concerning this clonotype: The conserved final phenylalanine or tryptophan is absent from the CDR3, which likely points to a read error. The CDR3 protein is CISSSPRDTQYI. The CDR3 coding sequence is TGTATCAGCAGCTCCCCCCGTGATACGCAGTATATT. The rearrangement links TRBV7-9 to TRBJ2-3; no clear D. The CDR3 consists of 12 residues. Germline values: CDR1 SEHNR, CDR2 FQNEAQ (reference sequence).

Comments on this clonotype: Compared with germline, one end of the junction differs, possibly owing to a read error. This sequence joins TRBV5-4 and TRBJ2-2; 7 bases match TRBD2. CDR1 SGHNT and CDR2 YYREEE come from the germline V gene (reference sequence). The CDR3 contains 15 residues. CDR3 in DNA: TGTGCCAGCAGCATCCTGGGACTATTGACCGGGGAACTGTTTTTT. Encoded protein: CASSILGLLTGELFF.

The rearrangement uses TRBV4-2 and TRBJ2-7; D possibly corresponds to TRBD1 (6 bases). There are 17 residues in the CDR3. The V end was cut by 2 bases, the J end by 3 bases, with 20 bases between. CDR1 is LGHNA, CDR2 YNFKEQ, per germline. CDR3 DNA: TGTGCCAGCAGCCAAACCACAACCGGGACATGGGGCTACGAGCAGTACTTC. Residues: CASSQTTTGTWGYEQYF.

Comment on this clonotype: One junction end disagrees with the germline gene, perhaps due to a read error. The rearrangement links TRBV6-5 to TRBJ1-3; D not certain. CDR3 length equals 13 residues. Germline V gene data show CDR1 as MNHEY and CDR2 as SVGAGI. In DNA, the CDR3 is TGTGCTAGCAGACTGGACTATGGAAACACCATATATTTT. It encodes CASRLDYGNTIYF.

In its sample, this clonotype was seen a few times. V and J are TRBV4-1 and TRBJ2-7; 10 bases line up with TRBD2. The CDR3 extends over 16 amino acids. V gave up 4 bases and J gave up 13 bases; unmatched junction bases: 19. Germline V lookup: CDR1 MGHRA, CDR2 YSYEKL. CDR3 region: CASSRTLAGEGDDHYF. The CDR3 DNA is TGCGCCAGCAGCCGGACGCTAGCGGGAGAGGGGGACGATCATTACTTC.

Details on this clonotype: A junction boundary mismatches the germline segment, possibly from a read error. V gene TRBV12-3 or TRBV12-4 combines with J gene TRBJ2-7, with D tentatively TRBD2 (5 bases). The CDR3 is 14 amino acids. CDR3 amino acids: CASRLSGRRYGQYF. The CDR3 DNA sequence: TGTGCCAGCAGGTTATCTGGGAGACGGTACGGGCAGTACTTC.

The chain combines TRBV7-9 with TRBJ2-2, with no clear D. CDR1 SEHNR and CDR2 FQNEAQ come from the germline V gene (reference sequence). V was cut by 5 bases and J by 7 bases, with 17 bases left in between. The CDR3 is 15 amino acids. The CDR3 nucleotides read TGTGCCAGCAGCCCCCATGGGCAATTGGGCGGGGAGCTGTTTTTT. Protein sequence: CASSPHGQLGGELFF.

The CDR3 DNA sequence: TGCGCCAGCAGCCGGACAGTAGCGGGAATGGGGGATGAGCAGTACTTC. Translation: CASSRTVAGMGDEQYF. The chain has TRBV4-1 and TRBJ2-7; TRBD2 matches at 8 bases. Germline trimming cut 4 bases from V and 7 bases from J; bases unmatched to any gene: 15. Per germline, CDR1 MGHRA and CDR2 YSYEKL. The CDR3 loop spans 16 amino acids.

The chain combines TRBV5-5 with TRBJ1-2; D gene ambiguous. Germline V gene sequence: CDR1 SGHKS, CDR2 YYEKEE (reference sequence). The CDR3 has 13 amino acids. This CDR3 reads CSSSMDLNYGYTF. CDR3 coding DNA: TGTTCTAGCAGCATGGACCTTAACTATGGCTACACCTTC.

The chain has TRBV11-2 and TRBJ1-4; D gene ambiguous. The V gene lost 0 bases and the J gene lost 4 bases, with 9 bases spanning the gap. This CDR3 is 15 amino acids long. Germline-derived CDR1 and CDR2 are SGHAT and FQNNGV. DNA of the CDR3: TGTGCCAGCAGCTTAGAAAAAGAGCATAATGAAAAACTGTTTTTT. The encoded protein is CASSLEKEHNEKLFF.

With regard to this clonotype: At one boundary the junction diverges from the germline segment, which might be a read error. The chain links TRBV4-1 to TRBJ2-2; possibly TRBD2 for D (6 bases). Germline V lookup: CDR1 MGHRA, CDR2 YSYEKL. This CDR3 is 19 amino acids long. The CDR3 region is CASSQVSSWAGSVTGELYF. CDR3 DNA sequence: TGCGCCAGCAGCCAAGTTTCATCTTGGGCGGGATCAGTCACTGGGGAGCTGTATTTT.